What follows are 15 T cell receptor beta chains derived from one specimen sequenced in a study of T cell responses to AZD1222 COVID-19 vaccine. Produced via immunoSEQ multiplex PCR; TCRdb's table is partial and in-frame only. The data contain tens of thousands of clones, roughly 80% of them singletons. The specimen comprised peripheral blood, sampled on day 0 of AZD1222 vaccination. The receptor set was obtained from an adult in good health.

This clone appeared a few times. The CDR3 DNA follows: TGTGCCAGTAGTATACGGCAGGGGGCCGCTGAAGCTTTCTTT. It is translated as CASSIRQGAAEAFF. This chain joins TRBV19 and TRBJ1-1, with 8 bases matching TRBD1. The trim removed 2 bases at V and 6 bases at J, leaving 5 bases unmatched. The CDR3 is made up of 14 amino acids. CDR1 is LNHDA and CDR2 is SQIVND in the germline V gene (reference sequence).

The genes are TRBV18 and TRBJ1-5; 8 nucleotides agree with TRBD1. CDR3 length equals 16 residues. Germline-derived CDR1 and CDR2 are KGHSH and LQKENI. V shed 5 bases and J 2 bases; nucleotides not matched to a gene: 8. This CDR3 is CASSAYTGGGNQPQHF. In DNA form, the CDR3 reads TGTGCCAGCTCAGCCTACACAGGGGGAGGCAATCAGCCCCAGCATTTT.

The rearrangement links TRBV20-1 to TRBJ1-2, with D hard to call. Germline V gene sequence: CDR1 DFQATT, CDR2 SNEGSKA (reference sequence). With 1 base removed from V and 4 bases from J, the gap between germline ends came to 4 bases. There are 11 residues in the CDR3. The CDR3 spells CSARVAYGYTF. The CDR3, as DNA: TGCAGTGCTAGAGTCGCCTATGGCTACACCTTC.

This chain joins TRBV29-1 and TRBJ2-7; 9 bases align to TRBD1. The CDR3 totals 12 residues. Trimming took 6 bases from V and 4 from J; bases not matched to a gene: 4. Germline CDR1 reads SQVTM; CDR2 reads ANQGSEA. Written as DNA, the CDR3 is TGCAGCGTGGGACAGGGAGAATACGAGCAGTACTTC. This sequence encodes CSVGQGEYEQYF.

The chain uses TRBV14 and TRBJ1-6; tentative D call: TRBD1 (6 bases). The ends were cut back, 0 bases at V and 7 bases at J, with 19 bases in the middle. Germline CDR1 SGHDN, CDR2 FVKESK. This CDR3 comprises 18 residues. For the CDR3, the DNA is TGTGCCAGCAGCCAAGATTCCCCCCAGAAGGGGGGCAATTCACCCCTCCACTTT. Its translation is CASSQDSPQKGGNSPLHF.

This rearrangement joins TRBV6-5 to TRBJ2-7, with D maybe TRBD2 (5 bases). Germline values: CDR1 MNHEY, CDR2 SVGAGI. Trimming took 6 bases from V and 3 from J, leaving 12 bases between them. The CDR3 spans 13 residues. This chain's CDR3 is CASRDLADYEQYF. In DNA form, the CDR3 reads TGTGCCAGCAGGGATCTAGCTGACTACGAGCAGTACTTC.

The rearrangement uses TRBV12-3 or TRBV12-4 and TRBJ1-2; D remains ambiguous. With 3 bases removed from V and 6 bases from J, the gap between germline ends came to 11 bases. The CDR3 sequence is 13 residues long. CDR3 in DNA: TGTGCCAGCAGTTTTGGTAGGGCGGATGGCTACACCTTC. Amino acids: CASSFGRADGYTF.

The rearrangement uses TRBV6-6 and TRBJ1-5; D gene ambiguous. Trimming stripped 5 bases from V and 0 bases from J, with 23 bases between. The germline V gene encodes CDR1 MNHNY and CDR2 SVGAGI (reference sequence). The CDR3 contains 19 residues. CDR3: CASSPRVQPAAPSNQPQHF. The CDR3 DNA follows: TGTGCCAGCAGTCCCCGGGTGCAGCCAGCTGCGCCTAGCAATCAGCCCCAGCATTTT.

This rearrangement joins TRBV11-3 to TRBJ2-1, with unresolved D. CDR1 is SGHNT and CDR2 is YENEEA in the germline V gene. Trimming took 0 bases from V and 6 from J, leaving 6 bases between them. This CDR3 is built from 13 residues. DNA for the CDR3: TGTGCCAGCAGCTTAGAGGGCAGCAATGAGCAGTTCTTC. Its translation is CASSLEGSNEQFF.

The rearrangement joins TRBV3-1 (or the pseudogene TRBV3-2) to TRBJ2-2; no reliable D call. This CDR3 is built from 14 residues. V dropped 3 bases and J dropped 8 bases, with 13 bases sitting between them. Germline V gene sequence: CDR1 LGHDT, CDR2 YNNKEL (reference sequence). The CDR3 region is CASSQAGTQGELFF. The CDR3 bases are TGTGCCAGCAGCCAGGCTGGAACCCAGGGGGAGCTGTTTTTT.

In its sample, this clone was seen a few times. V usage is TRBV11-2 and J usage is TRBJ2-7, with D hard to call. CDR3 length: 13 amino acids. Germline CDR1 is SGHAT and CDR2 is FQNNGV. Trimming left V 3 bases short and J 0 bases short, with 6 bases between. The CDR3 reads CASSLTHSYEQYF. CDR3 nucleotides: TGTGCCAGCAGCTTGACACACTCCTACGAGCAGTACTTC. The whole variable domain, filled in from reference TRBV11-2 and TRBJ2-7, reads EAGVAQSPRYKIIEKRQSVAFWCNPISGHATLYWYQQILGQGPKLLIQFQNNGVVDDSQLPKDRFSAERLKGVDSTLKIQPAKLEDSAVYLCASSLTHSYEQYFGPGTRLTVT.

V and J are TRBV29-1 and TRBJ1-2, with a possible D match to TRBD1 (5 bases). The CDR3 runs 12 residues. Germline values: CDR1 SQVTM, CDR2 ANQGSEA. Trimming left V 5 bases short and J 4 bases short, with 11 bases between. The DNA of the CDR3 is TGCAGCGTTTGGACACCAACCTATGGCTACACCTTC. Translating it yields CSVWTPTYGYTF.

The chain has TRBV2 and TRBJ2-7, with D perhaps TRBD1 (5 bases). The germline CDR1 and CDR2 sequences are SNHLY and FYNNEI. The CDR3 spans 11 residues. Trimming cost V 6 bases and J 3 bases, with 6 bases left between them. CDR3 nucleotides: TGTGCCAGCAGGACAGTCTACGAGCAGTACTTC. Its protein product is CASRTVYEQYF.

The chain combines TRBV19 with TRBJ1-5; D is undetermined. Germline assignment: CDR1 LNHDA and CDR2 SQIVND (reference sequence). The CDR3 has 14 amino acids. Trimming removed 3 bases at V and 5 bases at J, with 11 bases between. The CDR3 loop reads CASSMPGSDQPQHF. DNA for the CDR3: TGTGCCAGTAGTATGCCCGGGTCGGATCAGCCCCAGCATTTT.

The chain is built from TRBV6-2 or TRBV6-3 and TRBJ1-1; tentative D call: TRBD1 (5 bases). Germline values: CDR1 MNHEY, CDR2 SVGEGT. Trimming took off 2 bases at V and 6 bases at J, with 10 bases between the two ends. This CDR3 region has 13 residues. The CDR3 spells CASSYRGESEAFF. CDR3 bases: TGTGCCAGCAGTTACAGGGGAGAATCTGAAGCTTTCTTT.